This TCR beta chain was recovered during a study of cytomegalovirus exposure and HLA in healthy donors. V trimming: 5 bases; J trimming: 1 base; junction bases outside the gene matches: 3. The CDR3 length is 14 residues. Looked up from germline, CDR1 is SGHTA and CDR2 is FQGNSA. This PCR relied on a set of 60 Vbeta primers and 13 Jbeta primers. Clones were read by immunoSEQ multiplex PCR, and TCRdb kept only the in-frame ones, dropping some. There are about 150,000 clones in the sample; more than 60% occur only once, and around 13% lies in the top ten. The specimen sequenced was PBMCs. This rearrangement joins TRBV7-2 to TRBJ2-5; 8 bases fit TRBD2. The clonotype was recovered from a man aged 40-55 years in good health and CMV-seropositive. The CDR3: CASSRGGPQETQYF. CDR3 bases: TGTGCCAGCAGCCGGGGGGGTCCCCAAGAGACCCAGTACTTC.